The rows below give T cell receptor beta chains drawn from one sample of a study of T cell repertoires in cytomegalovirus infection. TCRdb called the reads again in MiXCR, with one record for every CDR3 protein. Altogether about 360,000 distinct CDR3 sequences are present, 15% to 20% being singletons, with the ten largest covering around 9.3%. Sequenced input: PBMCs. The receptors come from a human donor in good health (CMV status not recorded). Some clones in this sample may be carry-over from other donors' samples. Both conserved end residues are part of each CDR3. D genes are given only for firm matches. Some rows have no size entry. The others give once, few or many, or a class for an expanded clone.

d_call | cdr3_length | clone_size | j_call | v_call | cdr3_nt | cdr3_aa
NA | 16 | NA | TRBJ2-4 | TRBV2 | TGTGCCACTCTCCCACAAATTATCCCAGCCAAAAACATTCAGTACTTC | CATLPQIIPAKNIQYF
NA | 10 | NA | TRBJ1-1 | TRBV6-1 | TGTGCCAGCAGTGATTGGCAGGCCTTCTTT | CASSDWQAFF
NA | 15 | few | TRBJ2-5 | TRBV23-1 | TGCGCCAGCAGTCATCGGGACTCCCTACAAGAGACCCAGTACTTC | CASSHRDSLQETQYF
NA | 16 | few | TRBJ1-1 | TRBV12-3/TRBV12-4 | TGTGCCAGCAGTTTATCCCCGGGACATTTGAACACTGAAGCTTTCTTT | CASSLSPGHLNTEAFF
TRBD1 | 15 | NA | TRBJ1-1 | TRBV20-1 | TGCAGTGCTGGGAAGGACAGGAGGATGAACACTGAAGCTTTCTTT | CSAGKDRRMNTEAFF
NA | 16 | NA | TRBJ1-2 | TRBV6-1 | TGTGCCAGCAGTGAAGCTTTACAGGGACCCAACTATGGCTACACCTTC | CASSEALQGPNYGYTF
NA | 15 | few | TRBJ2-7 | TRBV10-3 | TGTGCCATCAGTGTTTGGGACAAAGGGATCTACGAGCAGTACTTC | CAISVWDKGIYEQYF
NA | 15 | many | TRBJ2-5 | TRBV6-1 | TGTGCCAGCAGCACTAGCTTCTCTAGGCGTGAGACCCAGTACTTC | CASSTSFSRRETQYF
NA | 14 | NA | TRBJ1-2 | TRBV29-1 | TGCAGCGTAGCTAGCTCCGGGAGCTCCCGGGGCTACACCTTC | CSVASSGSSRGYTF
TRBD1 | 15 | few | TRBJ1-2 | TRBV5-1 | TGCGCCAGCAGCACGGACCCCGGGACAGCCTATGGCTACACCTTC | CASSTDPGTAYGYTF
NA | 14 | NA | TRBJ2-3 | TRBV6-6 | TGTGCCAGCACTGTGGCGGTGAGCACAGATACGCAGTATTTT | CASTVAVSTDTQYF
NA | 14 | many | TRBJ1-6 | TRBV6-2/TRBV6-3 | TGTGCCAGCAGTGACGATACAGGGTATTCACCCCTCCACTTT | CASSDDTGYSPLHF
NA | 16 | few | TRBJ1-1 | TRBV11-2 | TGTGCCAGCAGCTTAGTCCGACAGTTTGTGAACACTGAAGCTTTCTTT | CASSLVRQFVNTEAFF
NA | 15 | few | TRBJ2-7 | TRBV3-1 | TGTGCCAGCAGCCAAGAAGGAGCGAGGCTTTCGGCGCAGTACTTC | CASSQEGARLSAQYF
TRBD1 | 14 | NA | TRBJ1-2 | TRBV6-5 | TGTGCCAGCAGTTACGGGGACAGGGCGTATGGCTACACCTTC | CASSYGDRAYGYTF
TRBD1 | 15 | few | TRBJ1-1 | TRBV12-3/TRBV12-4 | TGTGCCAGCAGTCCGTGGACAGGGGGGAACACTGAAGCTTTCTTT | CASSPWTGGNTEAFF
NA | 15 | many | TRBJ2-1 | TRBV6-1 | TGTGCCAGCAGTTATCAGGCAGGGAGGAGGAATGAGCAGTTCTTC | CASSYQAGRRNEQFF
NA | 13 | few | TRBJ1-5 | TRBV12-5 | TGTGCTAGTGGTTTGGTACATAAACAGCCCCAGCATTTT | CASGLVHKQPQHF
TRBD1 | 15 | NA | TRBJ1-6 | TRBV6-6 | TGTGCCAGCAGTTACCGACAGGGGCATAATTCACCCCTCCACTTT | CASSYRQGHNSPLHF
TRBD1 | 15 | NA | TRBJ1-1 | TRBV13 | TGTGCCAGCAGCTCAGGGGACAGGGGGAACACTGAAGCTTTCTTT | CASSSGDRGNTEAFF
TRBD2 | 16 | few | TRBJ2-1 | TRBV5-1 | TGCGCCAGCAGCTTGGCCCAGGCTAGCGGTCACAATGAGCAGTTCTTC | CASSLAQASGHNEQFF
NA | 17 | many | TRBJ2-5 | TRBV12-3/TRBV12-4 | TGTGCCAGCAGTATTATCCCGGGACCACCTGAGCGAGAGACCCAGTACTTC | CASSIIPGPPERETQYF
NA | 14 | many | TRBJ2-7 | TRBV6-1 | TGTGCCAGCAGGATCCGGGACACGTTCTACGAGCAGTACTTC | CASRIRDTFYEQYF
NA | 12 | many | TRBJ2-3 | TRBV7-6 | TGTGCCAGCAAAGACTCCACAGATACGCAGTATTTT | CASKDSTDTQYF
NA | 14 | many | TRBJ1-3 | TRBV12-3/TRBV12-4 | TGTGCCAGCAGACCTACAGGATTCGGAAACACCATATATTTT | CASRPTGFGNTIYF
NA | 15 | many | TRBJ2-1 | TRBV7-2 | TGTGCCAGCAGTTTGGGGTCTAGCTCCTACAATGAGCAGTTCTTC | CASSLGSSSYNEQFF
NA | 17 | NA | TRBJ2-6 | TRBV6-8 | TGTGCCACCCTGACAGAAGAAGACTACTCTGGGGCCAACGTCCTGACTTTC | CATLTEEDYSGANVLTF
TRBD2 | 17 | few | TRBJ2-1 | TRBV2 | TGTGCCAGCAGCCGGCTCCGACTAGCGGGGGGGCGGAGTGAGCAGTTCTTC | CASSRLRLAGGRSEQFF
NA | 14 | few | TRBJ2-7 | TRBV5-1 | TGCGCCAGCAGCTCCGGTCCGGCCTCCTACGAGCAGTACTTC | CASSSGPASYEQYF
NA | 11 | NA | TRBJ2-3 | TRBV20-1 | TGCAGTGCTTACTTCCGGGATACGCAGTATTTT | CSAYFRDTQYF
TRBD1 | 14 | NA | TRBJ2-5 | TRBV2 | TGTGCCAGCAGTGGGACAGGGGTTGGAGAGACCCAGTACTTC | CASSGTGVGETQYF
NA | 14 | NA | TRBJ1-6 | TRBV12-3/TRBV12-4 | TGTGCCAGCACCCTCGGTATCTATAATTCACCCCTCCACTTT | CASTLGIYNSPLHF
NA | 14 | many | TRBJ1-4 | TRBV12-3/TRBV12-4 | TGTGCCAGCAGTAAGGACGGATATAATGAAAAACTGTTTTTT | CASSKDGYNEKLFF
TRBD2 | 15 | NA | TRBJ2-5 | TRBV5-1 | TGCGCCAGCAGCTCGGGACTAGTAGTGGGAGAGACCCAGTACTTC | CASSSGLVVGETQYF
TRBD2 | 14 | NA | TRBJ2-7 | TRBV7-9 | TGTGCCAGCAGCTGGACTAGCGGGGACTACGAGCAGTACTTC | CASSWTSGDYEQYF
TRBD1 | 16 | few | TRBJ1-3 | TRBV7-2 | TGTGCCAGCAGCTTATGGGGACAGAGCTCTGGAAACACCATATATTTT | CASSLWGQSSGNTIYF
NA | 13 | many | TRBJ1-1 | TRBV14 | TGTGCCAGCAGCCAGAACAGGTACACTGAAGCTTTCTTT | CASSQNRYTEAFF
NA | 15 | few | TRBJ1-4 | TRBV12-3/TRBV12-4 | TGTGCCAGCAGTCCCGAAGGATTAACTAATGAAAAACTGTTTTTT | CASSPEGLTNEKLFF
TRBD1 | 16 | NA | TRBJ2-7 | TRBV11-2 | TGTGCCAGCAGCAGCTGGGGGGACAGGGGGCAGGGCGAGCAGTACTTC | CASSSWGDRGQGEQYF
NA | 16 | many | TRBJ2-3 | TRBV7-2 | TGTGCCAGCAGCTATAGTCTGTCTACTAGCACAGATACGCAGTATTTT | CASSYSLSTSTDTQYF
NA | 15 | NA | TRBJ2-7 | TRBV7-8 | TGTGCCAGCAGTGTACTTGGGACGGAATCCTACGAGCAGTACTTC | CASSVLGTESYEQYF
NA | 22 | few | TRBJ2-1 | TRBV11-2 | TGTGCCAGCAGCTCACCCCCTTGGTTTGTCCCATCCGGCGGAAGCTCCTACAATGAGCAGTTCTTC | CASSSPPWFVPSGGSSYNEQFF
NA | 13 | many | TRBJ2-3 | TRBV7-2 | TGTGCCAGCAGCGTCACAGCCACAGATACGCAGTATTTT | CASSVTATDTQYF
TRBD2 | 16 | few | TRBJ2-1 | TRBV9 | TGTGCCAGCAGCGTAGGCCCAGCGGGGGGCCACAATGAGCAGTTCTTC | CASSVGPAGGHNEQFF
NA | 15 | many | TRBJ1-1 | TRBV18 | TGTGCCAGCTCACCTGGGGCAGGGGCGAGGACTGAAGCTTTCTTT | CASSPGAGARTEAFF
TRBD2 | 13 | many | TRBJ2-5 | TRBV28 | TGTGCCAGCATGAGTAGCGGGAGTGAGACCCAGTACTTC | CASMSSGSETQYF
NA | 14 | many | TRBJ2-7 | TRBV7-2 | TGTGCCAGCAGCCCACGGATCCCAGTCTACGAGCAGTACTTC | CASSPRIPVYEQYF
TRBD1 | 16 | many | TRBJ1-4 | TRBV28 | TGTGCCAGCAGTAAAAGTACAGGGGTCCACAATGAAAAACTGTTTTTT | CASSKSTGVHNEKLFF
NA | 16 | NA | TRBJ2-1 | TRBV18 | TGTGCCAGCTCACCACCGCGGAGGGGGCCCTACAATGAGCAGTTCTTC | CASSPPRRGPYNEQFF
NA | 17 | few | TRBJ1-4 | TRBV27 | TGTGCCAGCAGTCCGGGGGAGGGAATTGCAACTAATGAAAAACTGTTTTTT | CASSPGEGIATNEKLFF
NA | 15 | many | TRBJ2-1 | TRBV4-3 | TGCGCCAGCAGCCGAGAGCGTGTTGCCGGCCATGAGCAGTTCTTC | CASSRERVAGHEQFF
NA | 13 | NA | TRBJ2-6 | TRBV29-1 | TGCAGCGTTGAAGAGGTAGGGGGCAACGTCCTGACTTTC | CSVEEVGGNVLTF
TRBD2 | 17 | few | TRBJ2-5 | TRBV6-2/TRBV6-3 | TGTGCCAGCAGTTACGGGGCGGGAGGTACCCAGCAAGAGACCCAGTACTTC | CASSYGAGGTQQETQYF
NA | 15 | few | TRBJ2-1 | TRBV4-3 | TGCGCCAGCAGCCCCGCAGGGTACTCTAGCGATGAGCAGTTCTTC | CASSPAGYSSDEQFF
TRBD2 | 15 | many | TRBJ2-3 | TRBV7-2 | TGTGCCAGCAGCCGAGCGGGGGGACGCACAGATACGCAGTATTTT | CASSRAGGRTDTQYF
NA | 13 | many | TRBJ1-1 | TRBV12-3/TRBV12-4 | TGTGCCAGCAGTTACGACAGGAACACTGAAGCTTTCTTT | CASSYDRNTEAFF
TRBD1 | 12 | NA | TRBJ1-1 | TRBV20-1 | TGCAGTGCCTGGGACAGGGATAATGAAGCTTTCTTT | CSAWDRDNEAFF
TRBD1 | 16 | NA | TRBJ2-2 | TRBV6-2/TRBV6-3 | TGTGCCAGCAACCACCCCGGGACAGCGAACACCGGGGAGCTGTTTTTT | CASNHPGTANTGELFF
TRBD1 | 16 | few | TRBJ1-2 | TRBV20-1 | TGCAGTGCCTGGTGGCCGAACAGGGGAGGCATCTATGGCTACACCTTC | CSAWWPNRGGIYGYTF
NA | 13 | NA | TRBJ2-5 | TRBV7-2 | TGTGCCAGCAGCTGGGCCCCCCAGGAGACCCAGTACTTC | CASSWAPQETQYF